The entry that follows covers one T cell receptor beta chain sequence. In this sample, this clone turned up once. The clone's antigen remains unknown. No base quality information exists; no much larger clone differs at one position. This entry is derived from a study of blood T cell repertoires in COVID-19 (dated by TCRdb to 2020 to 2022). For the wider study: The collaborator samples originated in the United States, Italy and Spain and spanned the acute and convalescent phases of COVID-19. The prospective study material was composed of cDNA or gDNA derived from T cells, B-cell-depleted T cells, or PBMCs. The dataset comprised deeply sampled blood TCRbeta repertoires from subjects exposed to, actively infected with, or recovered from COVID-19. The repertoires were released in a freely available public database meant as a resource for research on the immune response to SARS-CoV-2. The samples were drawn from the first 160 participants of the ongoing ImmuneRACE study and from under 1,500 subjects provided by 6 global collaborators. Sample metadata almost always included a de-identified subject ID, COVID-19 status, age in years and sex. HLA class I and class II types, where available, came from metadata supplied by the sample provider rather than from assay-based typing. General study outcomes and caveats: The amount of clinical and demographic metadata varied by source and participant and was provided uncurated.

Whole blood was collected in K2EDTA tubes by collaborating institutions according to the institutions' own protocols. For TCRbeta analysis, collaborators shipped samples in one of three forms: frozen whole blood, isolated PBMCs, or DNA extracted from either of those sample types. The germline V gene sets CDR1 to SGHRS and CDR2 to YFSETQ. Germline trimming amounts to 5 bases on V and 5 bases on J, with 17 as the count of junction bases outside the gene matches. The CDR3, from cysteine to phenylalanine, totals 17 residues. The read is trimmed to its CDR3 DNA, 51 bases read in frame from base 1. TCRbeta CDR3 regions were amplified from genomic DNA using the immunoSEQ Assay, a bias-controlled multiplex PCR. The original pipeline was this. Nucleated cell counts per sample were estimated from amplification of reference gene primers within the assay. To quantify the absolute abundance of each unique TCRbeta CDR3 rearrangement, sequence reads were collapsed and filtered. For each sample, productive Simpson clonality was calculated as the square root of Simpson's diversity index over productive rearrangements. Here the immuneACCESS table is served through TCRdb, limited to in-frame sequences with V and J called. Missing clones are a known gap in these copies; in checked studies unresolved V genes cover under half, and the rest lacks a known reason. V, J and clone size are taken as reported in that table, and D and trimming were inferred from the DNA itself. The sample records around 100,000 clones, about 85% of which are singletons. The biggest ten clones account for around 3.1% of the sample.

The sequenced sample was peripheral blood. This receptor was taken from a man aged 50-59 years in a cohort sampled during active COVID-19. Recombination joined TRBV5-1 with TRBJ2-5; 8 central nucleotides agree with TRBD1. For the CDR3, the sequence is CASRFGRTGPRLETQYF. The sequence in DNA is TGCGCCAGCAGATTTGGTAGGACAGGGCCGCGACTTGAGACCCAGTACTTC.